This TCR beta chain was obtained from a study of T cells expressing NK-cell markers. The wider study: Seven of eight sequenced donors tested HCMV-seropositive; one tested seronegative. Study-wide results and caveats: The contribution of dominant NKG2C+ clonotypes to CD8+ T cells in six or seven donors was 1.0-7.0%. Expanded NKG2C+ T cell clones were not confirmed as HCMV-specific.

About this clonotype itself: Antigen: not known.

TCRdb re-called the 5' RACE reads; every CDR3 protein appears as one record, without DNA. Its listing shows 300,000 to 450,000 distinct CDR3 sequences. The CDR3 runs to 14 residues. CDR1 is SGHNT, CDR2 YYREEE, per germline (reference sequence). Sequences were obtained from blood T cells: a sorted CD56 or NKG2C T cell subset, CD4+ or CD8+ T cells, or bulk PBMC T cells (not recorded which). This clonotype originated in a man aged 18-75 years in good health. This chain links TRBV5-4 with TRBJ1-1; TCRdb picks TRBD1, but there is no DNA to check that call. The CDR3 here is CASSPRDRSAEAFF.